The entry below describes one T cell receptor (beta chain). There is no known antigen for this receptor. No base quality information exists; no much larger clone differs at one position. CDR1 MNHEY and CDR2 SVGAGI were looked up in the germline V gene. The CDR3 contains 16 residues, cysteine and phenylalanine counted. Only the CDR3 part of the read is kept: 48 bases, read in frame from the first base. The germline V and J ends show losses of 4 bases and 8 bases respectively, and no gene match explains 8 bases of the junction. This sample is drawn from a study of cytomegalovirus exposure and HLA in healthy donors (dated by TCRdb to about 2017). The study in broad terms: An earlier analysis of some 620 of the donors reported over 250 Gb of sequence data and around 100 million unique TCR beta sequences obtained from about 170 million T cells. An early release covering 550 to 700 HLA-typed donors comprised around 300 gigabases of sequencing data and around 86 million unique TCR sequences. Of the roughly 400 genotyped donors, around 81% fell in the genetic ancestry cluster associated with self-reported Caucasian donors. The aim of the study was to test whether cataloging public T cell receptors could identify signatures of past pathogen exposure. The study used immunosequencing to profile the T cell repertoires of about 670 subjects and linked those repertoires to cytomegalovirus serostatus. A separate validation cohort of over 95 different subjects was used in addition to the approximately 640-subject first cohort. High-throughput TCR immunosequencing, statistical association of individual TCRs with disease status, and machine learning were combined to predict cytomegalovirus infection status. To study patterns of TCR occurrence, a later analysis re-analyzed previously published TCR beta repertoires from several hundred donors and added high-resolution HLA genotyping. The later analysis used no new phenotypic data to find candidate immune exposures, relying instead on TCR beta sequences and their occurrence across donors. An earlier analysis of around 580 of the donors used high-throughput TCR beta sequencing to judge whether each TCR beta V gene segment behaved as functional or pseudogenic. Donor age, sex, ethnicity and CMV serostatus were compiled alongside the repertoire data. A later genetic analysis used genome-wide SNP genotypes for about 60% of the roughly 700 donors, treating that subset as a discovery cohort. All discovery cohort repertoires had been generated using a single sequencing platform. Class I and class II HLA loci were covered by the typing at four-digit resolution. Typing coverage varied by locus: roughly 629-640 donors for A, B, C, DRB1 and DQB1; about 520 for DQA1; about 570 for DPA1; 450 to 480 for DPB1. Because of strong linkage in the cohort, 4 to 6 DR-DQ haplotypes were treated as single units for association and clustering. On average, about 200,000 unique TCR beta nucleotide sequences were sequenced per donor among roughly 430 genotyped donors of the cohort, with roughly 19% of those sequences being non-productive.

The method was the immunoSEQ multiplex PCR assay. A mixture of 60 forward primers for TCR Vbeta segments and 13 reverse primers for TCR Jbeta segments was used in the multiplex PCR. Amplification of the CDR3 region of rearranged TCR beta genes was performed with a multiplex PCR assay on genomic DNA. On the Illumina HiSeq System, the amplified TCR beta libraries were sequenced as 87-base-pair reads. In the authors' own workflow: A later analysis counted tens of millions of unique TCR beta chains across the approximately 700 repertoires, and around 12 million of these chains were shared by at least two donors. Raw reads were error-corrected and collapsed into unique sequences with a nearest-neighbor algorithm that merged closely related sequences to remove PCR and sequencing errors. CDR3 sequences were aligned to IMGT reference sequences to assign V, D and J gene segments. Each retained sequence needed at least a six-nucleotide match to both a V gene segment and a J gene segment. Rearrangements were called productive when the CDR3 lacked stop codons and stayed in frame with V and J; all others were non-productive. CDR3 was defined according to IMGT convention as the region running from the second conserved V-encoded cysteine to the conserved J-encoded phenylalanine. The earlier analysis of 500 to 750 of the donors excluded any sequence lacking an unambiguous match to a single V gene segment. In an earlier analysis of roughly 500 of the donors, V segments were called functional above 56.7% productive rearrangements and were called segregating when the between-donor standard deviation exceeded 5%. A statistical classification framework was developed to diagnose cytomegalovirus status using the catalog of TCR beta chain sequences. V and J gene assignment, in a later analysis, came from comparing TCR nucleotide sequences with IMGT/GENE-DB human TR gene sequences. A later analysis assigned CDR3 sequences and most-parsimonious VDJ recombination scenarios with the TCRdist pipeline. In a later analysis, each TCR beta chain was defined by its CDR3 amino acid sequence together with its V-gene family, and reads lacking a unique V-gene family were excluded. A later analysis removed roughly 590 highly shared, low-generation-probability nucleotide sequences to deal with suspected cross-contamination and a sequencing artifact. In a later analysis, a clonal expansion index was calculated for each public chain from normalized within-repertoire ranks of inferred template counts. In a later analysis, generation probabilities were computed with a VDJ recombination model fitted to out-of-frame rearrangements, and the resulting probabilities were checked against IGoR. Hypergeometric tests were used in a later analysis to score TCR-TCR, TCR-HLA and TCR-CMV co-occurrence, with a repertoire-size bias correction applied to the TCR pairs. To estimate false discovery rates, a later analysis permuted the HLA or CMV assignments 20 times. In a later analysis, co-occurring TCRs were grouped using DBSCAN, with TCRdist sequence similarity added in when clustering inside HLA-allele-positive subsets. Co-occurrence clustering excluded repertoires with fewer than 30,000 or more than 120,000 public chains, plus five with anomalous nucleotide sharing. TCRdb obtained this table from immuneACCESS and retained in-frame rearrangements with V and J assigned. These tables miss some clones; where compared with another copy, unresolved V genes account for less than half of the shortfall, and the remainder is unexplained. V and J calls and clone size come straight from that table; D and trimming were deduced from the DNA. In all, the sample holds about 170,000 clones, and approximately 84% of those were seen once. 4.5% to 5.5% of the sample rests with the top ten.

The cohort consisted of approximately 690 healthy bone marrow donors. At the time of sampling, every cohort member was nominally healthy, though immune exposures that went unrecorded were likely present. The donor tested CMV seropositive and was one of the 289 seropositive cohort members. Every donor gave a peripheral blood sample, and the peripheral blood mononuclear cells from that sample were used for TCR beta sequencing. Genomic DNA extraction from the blood cell samples was performed with the Qiagen DNeasy Blood Extraction Kit. General study outcomes and caveats: Because some donors lacked HLA typing at each locus, the association tests relied only on the typed subset. The 87-base-pair reads could not distinguish some IMGT-functional V segments, including TRBV6-2 and TRBV6-3, so those segments were excluded. According to the authors, the approach could potentially be generalized to other disease states and immunological phenotypes. Immune exposure information for the cohort was limited to CMV serostatus. A cluster of highly shared sequence variants was judged likely to be a technical artifact of the sequencing pipeline. The classifier was reported to diagnose cytomegalovirus status with high specificity and sensitivity in both the original and validation cohorts. Compared with equally common non-associated chains, HLA-associated TCR beta chains in a later analysis were more clonally expanded and had lower generation probabilities. Broadly in line with IMGT annotations, most TCR beta V segments showed up in productive rearrangements about 87% or about 30% of the time in an earlier analysis of roughly 590 of the donors. This cohort had only TCR beta chains sequenced, and the lack of alpha or paired-chain data limited which features could be detected. A further reported finding was that TCR beta sequences accurately predicted the HLA-A and HLA-B alleles for most subjects in the first cohort. In a later genetic analysis, a missense DCLRE1C variant was associated with V-gene and J-gene trimming of TCR beta chains, and the association was replicated in an independent cohort. Assigning TCR associations to individual alleles was difficult when HLA alleles, especially DR and DQ, strongly co-occurred. In a later genetic analysis, fewer N-insertions in productive TCRs were reported among donors in an Asian-associated ancestry cluster than the approximately 670-donor mean. While some public TCRs were present in many individuals, most TCR sequences turned up only very rarely across donors. Several of the top co-occurrence clusters appeared to be linked to parvovirus B19, influenza, CMV and Epstein-Barr virus, according to a later analysis. A later analysis associated 17,000 or so TCR beta sequences with specific HLA alleles at a false discovery rate of 0.05. A total of about 180 TCR beta chains were listed by the study as associated with cytomegalovirus. Sequencing depth was assumed to be roughly uniform across donors in the presence/absence analyses, though that assumption may not hold. Correlated functional status among segregating V segments might be attributable to linkage disequilibrium, but an unknown experimental factor could not be ruled out. In a later analysis, TCR association rates were found to vary across HLA loci, with the most associated TCRs seen for DRB1 alleles and the fewest for HLA-C alleles. A later analysis found that most CMV-associated TCR beta chains appeared HLA-restricted, with HLA associations seemingly driven largely by CMV exposure. Three of the identified cytomegalovirus-associated TCR beta chains were confirmed in vitro to be specific for cytomegalovirus antigens. The earlier analysis of about 600 of the donors excluded seventeen rarely observed V segments, including chromosome 9 orphons, because counts were too low.

In this chain, TRBV6-5 is recombined with TRBJ1-6, with 10 bases aligning to TRBD1. The source material was PBMCs. The sequence derives from a woman aged 45-65 years in good health and CMV-seropositive. For the CDR3, the sequence is CASSSGTGDNYSPLHF. The nucleotide sequence reads TGTGCCAGCAGTTCCGGGACAGGGGATAATTATTCACCCCTCCACTTT.